The 5 T cell receptor beta chains given below trace back to one sample, sequenced in a study of blood T cell repertoires in COVID-19. Method: immunoSEQ multiplex PCR; TCRdb's copy keeps in-frame clones and lacks some. The table records about 250,000 clones, about 82% of them present only once. The specimen was peripheral blood. These receptor sequences come from a man in his forties or fifties with COVID-19, enrolled during active disease.

The chain carries TRBV29-1 and TRBJ2-3; 7 nucleotides line up with TRBD1. V lost 6 bases and J lost 0; bases outside the gene matches: 9. Germline-derived CDR1 and CDR2 are SQVTM and ANQGSEA. The CDR3 runs to 15 residues. The CDR3 spells CSVLPGTASTDTQYF. In DNA form, the CDR3 reads TGCAGCGTACTACCCGGGACAGCGAGCACAGATACGCAGTATTTT.

The gene calls are TRBV6-5 and TRBJ1-6; 9 nucleotides match TRBD1. V was clipped by 6 bases and J by 8 bases; unmatched bases: 8. The germline gives CDR1 MNHEY, CDR2 SVGAGI. This CDR3 has 15 residues. This CDR3 is CASSRAGQGYSPLHF. CDR3 nucleotide sequence: TGTGCCAGCAGCCGGGCCGGACAGGGGTATTCACCCCTCCACTTT.

The chain recombines TRBV5-8 with TRBJ2-7; D is undetermined. This CDR3 contains 13 residues. Germline V CDR1 and CDR2: SGHTS, YDEGEE. V was shortened by 5 bases and J by 2 bases, with 11 bases between the two germline ends. The DNA for the CDR3 is TGTGCCAGCAGGAAATCATCGGCCTACGAGCAGTACTTC. Its translation: CASRKSSAYEQYF.

V is TRBV12-5 and J is TRBJ1-1; weak D call: TRBD1 (6 bases). Germline loops: CDR1 LGHNT, CDR2 FRNRAP. The CDR3 is 12 residues long. V was pared by 6 bases and J by 8 bases, with 13 bases between. For the CDR3, the DNA is TGTGCTAGTGGCCGGAACAGGGAAGAAGCTTTCTTT. Encoded protein: CASGRNREEAFF.

The chain employs TRBV7-9 and TRBJ1-6; TRBD1 matches 7 bases. The CDR3 covers 15 residues. V lost 6 bases and J lost 5; bases outside the gene matches: 7. Germline values: CDR1 SEHNR, CDR2 FQNEAQ (reference sequence). The CDR3 DNA reads TGTGCCAGCAGGCCGATGGGACAGAATAATTCACCCCTCCACTTT. Translated: CASRPMGQNNSPLHF.